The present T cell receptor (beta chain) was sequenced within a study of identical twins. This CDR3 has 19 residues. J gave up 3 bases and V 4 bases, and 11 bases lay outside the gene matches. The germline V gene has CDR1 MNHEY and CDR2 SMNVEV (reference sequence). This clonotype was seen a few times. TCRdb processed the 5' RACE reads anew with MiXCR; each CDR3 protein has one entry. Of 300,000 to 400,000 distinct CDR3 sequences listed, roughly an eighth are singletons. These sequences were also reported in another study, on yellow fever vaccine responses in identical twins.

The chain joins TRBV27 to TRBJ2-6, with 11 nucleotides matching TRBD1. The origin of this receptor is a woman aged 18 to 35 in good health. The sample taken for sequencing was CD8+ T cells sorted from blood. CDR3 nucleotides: TGTGCCAGCAGTTCGAACCACCGGGACAGGGGGTTTGGGGCCAACGTCCTGACTTTC. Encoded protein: CASSSNHRDRGFGANVLTF.